Sequencing of this TCR beta chain was carried out in a study of blood T cell repertoires in COVID-19. Germline V gene sequence: CDR1 KGHDR, CDR2 SFDVKD. CDR3 length: 13 residues. Trimming left V 9 bases short and J 9 bases short, with 17 bases between. The table came from immunoSEQ multiplex PCR; TCRdb's copy has only in-frame clones and leaves some out. The data show around 220,000 clones, with around nine tenths seen just once and around 1.5% held by the top ten. The source is a young man with active or convalescent COVID-19. What was sequenced was peripheral blood. J is TRBJ1-5 and V is TRBV24-1; D is uncertain. CDR3 protein: CATPLSSIRPQHF. Here the CDR3 DNA reads TGTGCCACCCCACTATCTTCTATTCGGCCCCAGCATTTT.